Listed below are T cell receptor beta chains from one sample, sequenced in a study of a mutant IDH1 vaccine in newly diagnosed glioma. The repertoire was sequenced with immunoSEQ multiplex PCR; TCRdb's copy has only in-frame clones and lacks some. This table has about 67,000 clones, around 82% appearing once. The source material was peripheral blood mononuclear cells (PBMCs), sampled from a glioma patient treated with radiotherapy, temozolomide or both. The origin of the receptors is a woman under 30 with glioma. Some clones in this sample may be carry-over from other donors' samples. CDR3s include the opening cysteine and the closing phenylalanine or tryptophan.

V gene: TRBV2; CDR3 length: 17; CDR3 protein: CASSDRDFPPTNEKLFF
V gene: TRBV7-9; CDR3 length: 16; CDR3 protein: CASSLRIGTSGSTAFF
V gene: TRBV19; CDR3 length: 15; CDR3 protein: CASSLAGAPGNEQFF
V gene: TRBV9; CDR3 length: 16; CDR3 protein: CASSVEPWNFNTEAFF
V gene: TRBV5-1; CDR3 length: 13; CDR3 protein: CASSSGQNTEAFF
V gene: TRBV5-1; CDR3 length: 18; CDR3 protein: CASSLAGWAADPNYGYTF
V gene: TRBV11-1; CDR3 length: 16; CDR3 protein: CASSSRDRGAKNIQYF
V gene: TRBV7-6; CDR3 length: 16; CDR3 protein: CASSLVGTGSSNEQFF
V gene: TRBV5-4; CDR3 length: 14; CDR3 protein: CASSFFLGGETQYF
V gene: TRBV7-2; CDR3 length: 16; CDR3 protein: CASSFPRQESTDTQYF
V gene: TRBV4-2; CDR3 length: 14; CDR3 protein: CASSHGTVNYGYTF
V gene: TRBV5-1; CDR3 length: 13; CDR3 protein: CAGSNTQNTEAFF
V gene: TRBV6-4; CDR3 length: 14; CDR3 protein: CASSDDLDYNEQFF
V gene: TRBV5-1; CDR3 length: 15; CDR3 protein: CASYSAGHSQETQYF
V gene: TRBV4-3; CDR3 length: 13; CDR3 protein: CASSLGLNNEQFF
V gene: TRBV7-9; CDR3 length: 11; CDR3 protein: CASSLDWGYTF
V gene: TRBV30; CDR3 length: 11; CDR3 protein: CAGQANTEAFF
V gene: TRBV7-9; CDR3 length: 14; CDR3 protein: CASSFTAGGTEAFF
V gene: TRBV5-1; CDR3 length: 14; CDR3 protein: CASSMEHHTGELFF